These 30 T cell receptor beta chains were all obtained from the same sample, sequenced in a study of tumor-infiltrating lymphocytes in primary liver carcinoma. Total RNA amounting to 500 ng was the source from which TCR beta cDNA was made with a constant-region primer. For TCR beta, libraries were produced by three nested multiplex PCR rounds using slightly modified ARM-PCR. The first two PCR rounds, approximately 10 cycles each, used TRBV1-TRBV30 forward primers and a C-beta reverse primer. TCRdb re-called the multiplex PCR reads with MiXCR, one entry per CDR3 protein. The table records 30,000 to 35,000 distinct CDR3 sequences, 76% of them present only once. Unsorted bulk tissue, roughly 20-33 mg of it, served as the source for co-extraction of RNA and DNA. The sequenced material came from liver tumor tissue from sampling region 5. Subset noted: tumor region T5, tumor centre. These receptors came from a man aged 40-55 years with primary liver carcinoma and hepatitis B virus infection.

Turning to this clonotype: A read error may account for a junction end that differs from germline. The rearrangement links TRBV6-1 to TRBJ2-7; 7 bases agree with TRBD1. The V gene's germline CDR1 is MNHNS and CDR2 SASEGT. The CDR3 runs 14 residues. The CDR3 sequence is CASSERVQGDEQYF. The CDR3 nucleotides are TGTGCCAGCAGTGAAAGGGTGCAGGGGGACGAACAGTACTTC.

In regard to this clonotype: The junction differs from germline at one of its ends, possibly a read error. This rearrangement joins TRBV4-1 to TRBJ1-1; D perhaps matches TRBD1 (5 bases). This CDR3 contains 12 residues. The germline V gene has CDR1 MGHRA and CDR2 YSYEKL. CDR3 nucleotide sequence: TGCTCCAGCAGGGTGGACAATCCTGAAGCTTTCTTT. This gives the protein CSSRVDNPEAFF.

Points on this clonotype: Given the absence of the conserved phenylalanine or tryptophan at the CDR3 end, a read error is likely. J is TRBJ2-2 and V is TRBV4-3; D gene ambiguous. This CDR3 is built from 16 residues. The V gene's germline CDR1 is LGHNA and CDR2 YSLEER. Trimming removed 2 bases at V and 9 bases at J, with 19 bases between. In DNA, the CDR3 is TGCGCCAGCAGCCAAAACCCAGAAGGAAACCACCGGGAGCTGTTTTCT. This encodes CASSQNPEGNHRELFS.

Concerning this clonotype: The junction and the germline gene differ at one end; a read error may be behind it. The chain combines TRBV30 with TRBJ2-7, with D possibly called TRBD1 or TRBD2 (5 bases each). This CDR3 is built from 16 residues. CDR1 is GTSNPN, CDR2 SVGIG, per germline (reference sequence). Here the CDR3 DNA reads TGTTCCTGGAGTGAAGGGGCGAGGGTCGGGGCTTACGAGCAGTACTTC. This translates into CSWSEGARVGAYEQYF.

A few counts support this clonotype. The chain carries TRBV28 and TRBJ2-3; D ambiguous. The end of the DNA aligns better with TRBJ1-5, so the J call may be wrong. This CDR3 spans 11 amino acids. Germline V lookup: CDR1 MDHEN, CDR2 SYDVKM. This CDR3 is CASSLADTQHF. CDR3 DNA: TGTGCCAGCAGTTTAGCAGATACGCAGCATTTT.

The chain has TRBV6-2 or TRBV6-3 and TRBJ2-2, with 13 nucleotides matching TRBD2. Germline lookup yields CDR1 MNHEY and CDR2 SVGEGT. J lost 1 base, V lost 11 bases, and 13 bases had no gene match. The CDR3 covers 18 residues. The CDR3 here is CAGNSGLAGVGNTGELFF. CDR3 nucleotide sequence: TGTGCCGGCAACTCCGGACTAGCGGGAGTAGGGAACACCGGGGAGCTGTTTTTT.

As to this clonotype: Since a much larger clone is just one base distant, this may be a read error. This sequence joins TRBV30 and TRBJ1-1; D not certain. CDR3 length: 12 amino acids. V lost 5 bases and J lost 7, with 14 bases in between. CDR1 GTSNPN and CDR2 SVGIG come from the germline V gene (reference sequence). Written as DNA, the CDR3 is TGTGCCTGGGACCGGGGAGGCAATGAAGCTTTCTTT. This encodes CAWDRGGNEAFF.

Turning to this clonotype: Mismatch with germline at one junction end may stem from a read error. V gene TRBV11-2 combines with J gene TRBJ2-7, with D uncertain. Germline V gene data show CDR1 as SGHAT and CDR2 as FQNNGV. The CDR3 totals 14 residues. CDR3 region: CVSSLGHGSYDQYF. CDR3 nucleotides: TGTGTCAGCAGTTTAGGCCACGGCTCCTACGACCAGTACTTC.

As for this clonotype: Likely a read error: the CDR3 ends without its conserved phenylalanine or tryptophan. The chain joins TRBV6-2 or TRBV6-3 to TRBJ2-7; 7 positions agree with TRBD1. The CDR3 has 15 amino acids. Germline CDR1 MNHEY, CDR2 SVGEGT. The CDR3 DNA reads TGTGCTAACAGTTACCATCTAGACAGGGCATACGAGCAGTACTTA. Encoded protein: CANSYHLDRAYEQYL.

The sample holds many counts of this clonotype. The chain has TRBV7-9 and TRBJ2-3, with TRBD2 matching 12 bases. CDR1 and CDR2 (germline): SEHNR, FQNEAQ (reference sequence). V trimming: 5 bases; J trimming: 0 bases; junction bases outside the gene matches: 6. This CDR3 region has 17 residues. The DNA of the CDR3 is TGTGCCAGCAGCCAAACTAGCGGGGGGACTAGCACAGATACGCAGTATTTT. Amino acid sequence: CASSQTSGGTSTDTQYF. The whole variable domain, filled in from reference TRBV7-9 and TRBJ2-3, reads DTGVSQNPRHKITKRGQNVTFRCDPISEHNRLYWYRQTLGQGPEFLTYFQNEAQLEKSRLLSDRFSAERPKGSFSTLEIQRTEQGDSAMYLCASSQTSGGTSTDTQYFGPGTRLTVL.

The table lists this clonotype with a count of one. The chain links TRBV5-4 to TRBJ1-1; 7 nucleotides line up with TRBD1. Trimming cost V 10 bases and J 1 base; bases outside gene matches: 16. The CDR3 consists of 16 residues. Germline CDR1 is SGHNT and CDR2 is YYREEE (reference sequence). CDR3 DNA sequence: TGTGCCCACAGTCAGGGGGGGCGCGGCTCGAACACTGAAGCTTTCTTT. Translating it yields CAHSQGGRGSNTEAFF.

For this clonotype: No conserved phenylalanine or tryptophan ends this CDR3, so it is likely a read error. The chain has TRBV13 and TRBJ2-7; the match to TRBD1 covers 8 bases. From germline, CDR1 is PRHDT and CDR2 FYEKMQ (reference sequence). The length of the CDR3 is 13 residues. Germline trimming cut 2 bases from V and 7 bases from J; bases unmatched to any gene: 4. CDR3 residues: CASSLNRGNEQYL. The CDR3 region has the DNA TGTGCCAGCAGCTTAAACAGGGGGAATGAGCAGTACTTA.

With respect to this clonotype: The junction and the germline gene differ at one end; a read error may be behind it. The CDR3, as DNA: TGCGCCGGCAGCTTATACCGGCAAGTTAGTGAGCAGTTTTTC. Protein product: CAGSLYRQVSEQFF. The gene calls are TRBV11-2 and TRBJ2-1; D uncertain. The CDR3 totals 14 residues. Germline V gene data show CDR1 as SGHAT and CDR2 as FQNNGV.

This clonotype showed up just once. Because the CDR3 is missing its conserved closing phenylalanine or tryptophan, this is likely a read error. The J gene is TRBJ2-7, the V gene TRBV7-9; 7 nucleotides align to TRBD1. The CDR3 totals 14 residues. CDR1 is SEHNR, CDR2 FQNEAQ, per germline (reference sequence). CDR3 DNA: TGCGCCAGCAGCTTAGAAGGGGGCGGCTACGAGCAGTACTCC. Its translation: CASSLEGGGYEQYS.

CDR3 coding DNA: TGTGCCAGCAGTTACTGGGAGGCAGGGACAGCTGGCTCACCCCTCCACTTT. The encoded protein is CASSYWEAGTAGSPLHF. This rearrangement joins TRBV6-5 to TRBJ1-6; TRBD1 matches at 7 bases. V trimming: 1 base; J trimming: 10 bases; junction bases outside the gene matches: 13. Per germline, CDR1 MNHEY and CDR2 SVGAGI. This CDR3 is 17 amino acids long.

On this clonotype itself: Without the conserved terminal phenylalanine or tryptophan, this CDR3 likely stems from a read error. The chain employs TRBV6-6 and TRBJ2-7, with TRBD1 identical over 7 bases. Per germline, CDR1 MNHNY and CDR2 SVGAGI (reference sequence). V dropped 5 bases and J dropped 5; count of bases not matched to a gene: 9. The CDR3 runs to 14 residues. The CDR3 DNA reads as TGTGCCAGCAGTGACGACAGGGAGCGGCACGAGCAGTACTTG. It yields the protein CASSDDRERHEQYL.

On this clonotype: At one of its ends the junction is not consistent with the germline gene, which may arise from a read error. The chain recombines TRBV27 with TRBJ1-2; 10 bases fit TRBD1. Germline CDR1 MNHEY, CDR2 SMNVEV (reference sequence). The CDR3 contains 15 residues. CDR3 nucleotides: TGTGCCAGCAGTTTATACCCGACAGGGGGCTATGGCAACACCTTC. Translation: CASSLYPTGGYGNTF.

The chain couples TRBV28 to TRBJ2-1; unclear D gene. The V gene lost 0 bases and the J gene lost 8 bases, with 8 bases spanning the gap. This CDR3 has 13 residues. The germline V gene has CDR1 MDHEN and CDR2 SYDVKM. The CDR3 DNA reads as TGTGCCAGCAGTTTATGGGGGATATATGAGCAGTTCTTC. The encoded protein is CASSLWGIYEQFF. Full variable domain (remainder filled in from reference TRBV28 and TRBJ2-1): DVKVTQSSRYLVKRTGEKVFLECVQDMDHENMFWYRQDPGLGLRLIYFSYDVKMKEKGDIPEGYSVSREKKERFSLILESASTNQTSMYLCASSLWGIYEQFFGPGTRLTVL.

This clonotype was detected a few times. A read error may account for a junction end that differs from germline. V is TRBV7-8 and J is TRBJ2-5, with 9 bases that match TRBD2. CDR1 and CDR2 from the germline V gene are SGHVS and FQNEAQ. This CDR3 region has 15 residues. Written as DNA, the CDR3 is TGTGCCAGCAGTCCCCGACTAGCGGCACAAGAGAGCCAGTACTTC. As protein: CASSPRLAAQESQYF.

This clonotype was detected many times. This rearrangement joins TRBV7-8 to TRBJ2-2, with 11 bases fitting TRBD2. The germline V gene has CDR1 SGHVS and CDR2 FQNEAQ. Germline trimming cut 5 bases from V and 3 bases from J; bases unmatched to any gene: 2. This CDR3 contains 15 residues. The CDR3 reads CASSQGLADTGELFF. CDR3 DNA sequence: TGTGCCAGCAGCCAGGGACTAGCGGACACCGGGGAGCTGTTTTTT.

This sequence joins TRBV6-2 or TRBV6-3 and TRBJ1-5, with D maybe TRBD1 (5 bases). V lost 0 bases and J 11 bases, leaving 14 bases between the germline ends. CDR3 length: 14 residues. CDR1 MNHEY and CDR2 SVGEGT come from the germline V gene. The DNA of the CDR3 is TGTGCCAGCAGTTACTCGACAGCAATGCAGTCCCAGCATTTT. Its protein product is CASSYSTAMQSQHF.

Regarding this clonotype: It may be a read error: a sequence one base away is much more abundant. V is TRBV2 and J is TRBJ2-3, with 12 bases aligning to TRBD2. This CDR3 has 14 residues. The V gene's germline CDR1 is SNHLY and CDR2 FYNNEI. CDR3 DNA sequence: TGTGCCAGCACTGGGACTAGCGGGCGAAATACGCGGTATTTT. Protein product: CASTGTSGRNTRYF.

Note on this clonotype: Mismatch with germline at one junction end may stem from a read error. The rearrangement uses TRBV4-1 and TRBJ2-3; the D gene could be TRBD1 or TRBD2 (5 bases each). The germline V gene encodes CDR1 MGHRA and CDR2 YSYEKL. The CDR3 extends over 18 amino acids. The CDR3: CASIQGKRRDRSTDTQYF. CDR3 DNA: TGCGCCAGCATCCAAGGCAAGAGACGGGACCGTAGTACAGATACGCAGTATTTT.

With respect to this clonotype: An end of the junction does not agree with germline; a read error may underlie this. DNA of the CDR3: TGTGCAAGCAGTTTCCAGACTAGCGGTCTCTGGTCGGCCGGGGAGCTGTTTTTT. Protein product: CASSFQTSGLWSAGELFF. The chain recombines TRBV12-3 or TRBV12-4 with TRBJ2-2; 9 bases line up with TRBD2. The CDR3 sequence is 18 residues long.

This clonotype came up many times. This rearrangement joins TRBV11-2 to TRBJ2-7, with D possibly TRBD2 on 6 matching bases. The ends were cut back, 5 bases at V and 2 bases at J, with 16 bases in the middle. Germline V gene sequence: CDR1 SGHAT, CDR2 FQNNGV. The CDR3 is made up of 15 amino acids. CDR3 coding DNA: TGTGCCAGCAGCCTCGGCGGGACTCTACCCTACGAGCAGTACTTC. Translation gives CASSLGGTLPYEQYF.

Points on this clonotype: Mismatch with germline at one junction end may stem from a read error. The chain links TRBV29-1 to TRBJ2-5; D might be TRBD2 (6 bases). The germline V gene encodes CDR1 SQVTM and CDR2 ANQGSEA. CDR3 length equals 14 residues. DNA of the CDR3: TGCAGCGTTGGTGTCCCGGGACTTCAAGAGACCCAATACTTC. This sequence encodes CSVGVPGLQETQYF.

This clonotype was observed many times. The chain has TRBV6-2 or TRBV6-3 and TRBJ2-2; the match to TRBD2 covers 14 bases. Germline V gives CDR1 MNHEY, CDR2 SVGEGT. The CDR3 extends over 16 amino acids. The trim removed 7 bases at V and 6 bases at J, leaving 7 bases unmatched. The CDR3 region has the DNA TGTGCCAGCACCCAACGACTAGCGGGAGGGCCCGGGGAGCTGTTTTTT. Translation: CASTQRLAGGPGELFF.

Points on this clonotype: Mismatch with germline at one junction end may stem from a read error. V and J are TRBV29-1 and TRBJ2-1; TRBD2 is a possible D gene (6 bases). This CDR3 has 13 residues. From germline, CDR1 is SQVTM and CDR2 ANQGSEA. CDR3 bases: TGCAGCTTTGCCATGGCAGACCCGGGGGAGCATCTCTTC. Residues: CSFAMADPGEHLF.

As to this clonotype: The junction and the germline gene differ at one end; a read error may be behind it. As DNA, the CDR3 is TGCGCCAGAAGCCAAACAGGTTACAATGGGCAGTTCTTC. This gives the protein CARSQTGYNGQFF. The chain combines TRBV4-3 with TRBJ2-1, with a weak D call TRBD1 (5 bases). The CDR3 is made up of 13 amino acids. The V gene's germline CDR1 is LGHNA and CDR2 YSLEER.

The V call is TRBV6-1, the J call TRBJ2-1, with D tentatively TRBD1 (6 bases). Germline-derived CDR1 and CDR2 are MNHNS and SASEGT. The V gene lost 4 bases and the J gene lost 4 bases, with 8 bases spanning the gap. The CDR3 totals 13 residues. The CDR3 here is CASSGQAYNEQFF. CDR3 DNA sequence: TGTGCCAGCAGTGGACAGGCTTACAATGAGCAGTTCTTC.